Presented here are 8 T cell receptor beta chains from one specimen sequenced in a study of tumor and adjacent non-tumor tissue in lung cancer. This sample's RNA came from whole unsorted tissue. Distant lung tissue was collected more than 3 cm away from the tumor edge. The library came from three nested PCR rounds adapted from ARM-PCR protocols. Each CDR3 protein gets one entry after TCRdb re-called the multiplex PCR reads with MiXCR. The data show some 80,000 distinct CDR3 sequences, with roughly three quarters seen just once and roughly a fifth held by the top ten. Sample: distant non-tumor lung tissue. These receptors were obtained from a woman in her forties or fifties with non-small cell lung cancer.

This clonotype was counted ten times or more. The chain has TRBV7-9 and TRBJ2-3; unclear D gene. Germline V gives CDR1 SEHNR, CDR2 FQNEAQ (reference sequence). Trimming stripped 7 bases from V and 0 bases from J, with 11 bases between. The CDR3 sequence is 14 residues long. The chain's CDR3 is CASTPSGSTDTQYF. CDR3 in DNA: TGTGCCAGCACCCCCTCCGGGAGCACAGATACGCAGTATTTT.

This clonotype was recorded at least ten times. The rearrangement uses TRBV28 and TRBJ2-7, with D unclear. CDR3 length: 12 amino acids. Trimming took 3 bases from V and 3 from J, leaving 6 bases between them. Germline CDR1 and CDR2: MDHEN and SYDVKM. The CDR3 DNA reads as TGTGCCAGCAGTTTGTTGCTCTACGAGCAGTACTTC. Translation gives CASSLLLYEQYF. The variable domain in full, with the rest retrieved from reference TRBV28 and TRBJ2-7, is DVKVTQSSRYLVKRTGEKVFLECVQDMDHENMFWYRQDPGLGLRLIYFSYDVKMKEKGDIPEGYSVSREKKERFSLILESASTNQTSMYLCASSLLLYEQYFGPGTRLTVT.

This clonotype was detected many times. This chain uses TRBV6-5 with TRBJ1-5, with no clear D. Looked up from germline, CDR1 is MNHEY and CDR2 is SVGAGI. CDR3 size: 15 residues. The V and J ends lost 2 bases and 8 bases respectively, with 16 bases between them. The CDR3 DNA follows: TGTGCCAGCAGTTACGACCGGGCCGCAGACAAGCCCCAGCATTTT. This encodes CASSYDRAADKPQHF.

This clonotype was recorded a few times. A read error may explain this, as a much larger clone is one base away. The rearrangement links TRBV14 to TRBJ2-1, with 10 bases fitting TRBD2. Germline assignment: CDR1 SGHDN and CDR2 FVKESK. V lost 0 bases, J lost 6 bases, and 11 bases stayed unmatched. The CDR3 contains 18 residues. The CDR3 reads CASSQERREREGCNEQFF. The CDR3 DNA reads as TGTGCCAGCAGCCAAGAAAGGAGGGAGCGGGAGGGATGCAATGAGCAGTTCTTC.

Concerning this clonotype itself: An end of the junction does not agree with germline; a read error may underlie this. The J gene is TRBJ1-5, the V gene TRBV24-1; D perhaps matches TRBD1 (5 bases). The CDR3 totals 16 residues. From germline, CDR1 is KGHDR and CDR2 SFDVKD. CDR3 nucleotide sequence: TGTGCCACCAGTGACTCCGACAGCCGGGTTGATCAGCCCCAGCAGTTT. It translates to CATSDSDSRVDQPQQF.

This clonotype showed up many times. CDR3 sequence (DNA): TGCGCCAGCAGCCCGGGACAGGTCCAAGAGACCCAGTACTTC. This sequence encodes CASSPGQVQETQYF. The chain carries TRBV5-1 and TRBJ2-5; 8 nucleotides match TRBD1. Germline loops: CDR1 SGHRS, CDR2 YFSETQ. The CDR3 spans 14 residues. V gave up 4 bases and J gave up 1 base; unmatched junction bases: 3.

The chain recombines TRBV6-1 with TRBJ1-5; weak D call: TRBD1 (6 bases). The V end was cut by 6 bases, the J end by 15 bases, with 21 bases between. CDR3 length: 13 residues. In germline, CDR1 is MNHNS, CDR2 SASEGT. CDR3 nucleotides: TGTGCCAGCAGGGACAGAGTTCATCAGCCCGGGCATTTT. Amino acids: CASRDRVHQPGHF.

This chain connects TRBV11-2 to TRBJ1-3, with D tentatively TRBD1 (5 bases). This CDR3 comprises 15 residues. The germline CDR1 and CDR2 sequences are SGHAT and FQNNGV. V lost 5 bases, J lost 3 bases, and 14 bases lay in between. The CDR3, as DNA: TGTGCCAGCAGCACAGGCATGAAGTTTGGAAACACCATATATTTT. Its protein product is CASSTGMKFGNTIYF.